This T cell receptor beta chain was found in a study of blood T cell repertoires in COVID-19. Study as a whole: There were acute and convalescent COVID-19 samples, and they came from the United States, Italy and Spain.

Under the authors' procedure: Reference gene primer amplification in the assay estimated nucleated cell counts. Libraries were prepared by immunoSEQ multiplex PCR; TCRdb keeps only in-frame clonotypes and omits some of them. V and J calls and clone size come straight from that table; D and trimming were deduced from the DNA. Of roughly 180,000 clones listed, about four fifths were seen once; the top ten hold more than 7%. The sample holds a few counts of this clone. The V gene lost 0 bases and the J gene lost 5 bases, with 8 bases spanning the gap. This CDR3 contains 13 residues. Germline values: CDR1 SGHNT, CDR2 YYREEE (reference sequence).

V usage is TRBV5-4 and J usage is TRBJ2-5, with D tentatively TRBD2 (5 bases). Sequenced: peripheral blood. The TCR originated in a woman aged 60-75 years with COVID-19, enrolled during active disease. CDR3 protein: CASSLELVETQYF. The CDR3 DNA reads TGTGCCAGCAGCTTGGAACTAGTGGAGACCCAGTACTTC.